This T cell receptor (beta chain) comes out of a study of blood T cell repertoires in COVID-19 (dated by TCRdb to 2020 to 2021). Looking at the study overall: Collaborator samples came from the United States, Italy and Spain and covered acute and convalescent phases of COVID-19. The prospective study material was composed of cDNA or gDNA derived from T cells, B-cell-depleted T cells, or PBMCs. Subjects who had been exposed to COVID-19, were actively infected with it, or had recovered from it provided the deeply sampled blood TCRbeta repertoires that made up the dataset. A freely available public database, intended as a resource for researchers studying the immune response to SARS-CoV-2, is where the repertoires were released. Samples were obtained from the ongoing ImmuneRACE study (first 160 participants) and from 950 to 1,500 subjects provided by 6 global collaborators. Nearly every sample came with metadata listing a de-identified subject ID, COVID-19 status, age in years and sex. Where available, HLA class I and class II types were taken from metadata supplied by the sample provider and were not determined by assay-based typing.

Summary of the overall study and its limitations: The quantity of clinical and demographic metadata differed by source and by participant and was supplied without curation.

TCRbeta CDR3 regions were amplified from genomic DNA using the immunoSEQ Assay, a bias-controlled multiplex PCR. Processing in the source paper ran as follows. The number of nucleated cells in each sample was estimated from the amplification of reference gene primers within the assay. Sequence reads were collapsed and filtered to measure the absolute abundance of every unique TCRbeta CDR3 rearrangement. For each sample, productive Simpson clonality was calculated as the square root of Simpson's diversity index across productive rearrangements. The table comes from immuneACCESS by way of TCRdb, which keeps in-frame sequences with V and J called. Part of the clones is missing from these tables; in studies checked, under half for an unresolved V gene and the rest for unknown reasons. V and J calls and clone size follow that table, whereas D and trimming were derived from the DNA. The sample has roughly 140,000 clones on record, about four fifths of them singletons. The top ten hold 3.5% of the sample.

A second Seattle source provided samples from volunteer blood donors who had recovered from COVID-19. Whole blood was collected in K2EDTA tubes by collaborating institutions according to the institutions' own protocols. For TCRbeta analysis, collaborators shipped samples as frozen whole blood, isolated PBMCs, or DNA extracted from either of those sample types. Taken from the germline V gene, the CDR1 and CDR2 loops are MNHEY and SVGEGT. Measured from the cysteine to the phenylalanine, the CDR3 is 13 residues long. Only the CDR3 DNA is retained, 39 bases long and in frame from the first base. V was cut back by 3 bases and J by 2 bases, leaving a gap of 7 bases between them. Comment on this clone: Its antigen is unknown. No base-level quality is on record; no much larger clone is a single base apart.

The receptor was derived from a man between 65 and 85 years old who had recovered from COVID-19. The chain links TRBV6-2 or TRBV6-3 with TRBJ1-1, and possibly TRBD1, on 5 matching bases. The sequenced sample consisted of peripheral blood. The nucleotide sequence is TGTGCCAGCAGTTATACAGGAAACACTGAAGCTTTCTTT. It encodes CASSYTGNTEAFF.